This is a list of T cell receptor beta chains from one sample in a study of technical replicates of blood from a few donors. Profiled with immunoSEQ multiplex PCR; TCRdb holds only in-frame clones, not every one. The sample includes 35,000 to 50,000 clones, around 96% seen only once; the top ten take 0.35% to 0.4%. Sequenced material: T cells isolated from PBMCs. All receptors derive from a human donor in good health. Each CDR3 is given with its conserved first and last residue. The D gene is left open where the match is weak. The listing skips clone size in some rows; elsewhere it reads once, few, many or a size class.

j_call clone_size v_call d_call cdr3_aa cdr3_nt
TRBJ1-5 NA TRBV27 NA CASSPQGQPQHF TGTGCCAGCAGTCCACAGGGCCAGCCCCAGCATTTT
TRBJ2-2 NA TRBV5-6 NA CASSHFRERMNTGELFF TGTGCCAGCAGCCACTTCCGTGAGCGGATGAACACCGGGGAGCTGTTTTTT
TRBJ1-1 NA TRBV4-3 NA CASSQGSGTEAFF TGCGCCAGCAGCCAAGGGAGTGGCACTGAAGCTTTCTTT
TRBJ2-1 NA TRBV4-1 TRBD2 CASSQAGGLREALVF TGCGCCAGCAGCCAAGCCGGGGGATTGCGGGAGGCCCTAGTCTTC
TRBJ2-1 NA TRBV27 TRBD2 CASSASPAGVGNEQFF TGTGCCAGCAGCGCCTCCCCAGCGGGAGTTGGTAATGAGCAGTTCTTC
TRBJ2-7 NA TRBV11-2 TRBD1 CASSLAAGGYEQYF TGTGCCAGCAGCTTAGCGGCAGGGGGCTACGAGCAGTACTTC
TRBJ1-3 NA TRBV7-2 NA CASSSLSTGLDTIYF TGTGCCAGCAGCTCTCTCTCGACAGGTCTGGACACCATATATTTT
TRBJ1-1 NA TRBV30 NA CAWTGTTNTEAFF TGTGCCTGGACCGGGACAACGAACACTGAAGCTTTCTTT
TRBJ2-7 NA TRBV9 TRBD1 CASSVEDRADEQYF TGTGCCAGCAGCGTAGAGGACAGGGCGGACGAGCAGTACTTC
TRBJ2-1 NA TRBV7-9 NA CASSNRQATYNEQFF TGTGCCAGCAGCAACAGACAGGCAACGTACAATGAGCAGTTCTTC
TRBJ2-7 NA TRBV19 NA CASSTGTYYEQYF TGTGCCAGTAGTACCGGGACATACTACGAGCAGTACTTC
TRBJ2-2 NA TRBV4-3 TRBD2 CASSQDSQREVAGELFF TGCGCCAGCAGCCAAGATTCCCAGCGGGAGGTAGCAGGGGAGCTGTTTTTT
TRBJ2-7 NA TRBV13 NA CASSSLYSKYEQYF TGTGCCAGCAGCTCTCTTTACAGCAAGTACGAGCAGTACTTC
TRBJ2-7 NA TRBV9 TRBD2 CASSANAGGASYEQYF TGTGCCAGCAGCGCCAACGCGGGGGGTGCCTCCTACGAGCAGTACTTC
TRBJ1-3 NA TRBV25-1 NA CASSDRNTIYF TGTGCCAGCAGTGACCGGAACACCATATATTTT
TRBJ2-7 NA TRBV7-2 TRBD2 CASSLVSSGIVSPYEQYF TGTGCCAGCAGCTTAGTTTCTAGCGGGATAGTAAGTCCCTACGAGCAGTACTTC
TRBJ2-7 NA TRBV6-5 NA CASGGLSYEQYF TGTGCCAGCGGAGGACTGTCCTACGAGCAGTACTTC
TRBJ2-7 once TRBV11-1 TRBD2 CASSLGGRGEQYF TGTGCCAGCAGCCTGGGCGGGAGAGGCGAGCAGTACTTC
TRBJ2-5 once TRBV14 NA CASSPYREDIKTQYF TGTGCCAGCAGCCCCTACCGAGAGGATATAAAGACCCAGTACTTC
TRBJ2-7 NA TRBV9 NA CASSVGVQGSYEQYF TGTGCCAGCAGCGTAGGGGTTCAGGGTTCCTACGAGCAGTACTTC
TRBJ2-7 NA TRBV7-9 TRBD2 CASSSLAGVPYEQYF TGTGCCAGCAGCTCTCTAGCGGGAGTCCCCTACGAGCAGTACTTC
TRBJ1-1 NA TRBV6-5 TRBD1 CASSEGQGAAFF TGTGCCAGCAGTGAGGGACAGGGTGCAGCTTTCTTT
TRBJ2-5 NA TRBV19 NA CASSILAQETQYF TGTGCCAGTAGTATACTAGCTCAAGAGACCCAGTACTTC
TRBJ1-1 NA TRBV19 NA CASSIDKDNLNTEAFF TGTGCCAGTAGTATAGATAAGGACAACCTGAACACTGAAGCTTTCTTT
TRBJ2-3 NA TRBV5-1 NA CASGEVGSDTQYF TGCGCCAGCGGAGAAGTTGGATCAGATACGCAGTATTTT
TRBJ2-7 once TRBV6-5 TRBD2 CASSPGTSVSYEQYF TGTGCCAGCAGTCCGGGGACTAGCGTCTCCTACGAGCAGTACTTC
TRBJ2-1 NA TRBV27 NA CASSLSDYFNEQFF TGTGCCAGCAGTTTATCTGACTATTTCAATGAGCAGTTCTTC
TRBJ2-1 NA TRBV7-8 TRBD2 CASSAGLAGGQSNYNEQFF TGTGCCAGCAGCGCTGGACTAGCGGGAGGGCAGAGTAACTACAATGAGCAGTTCTTC
TRBJ2-6 NA TRBV28 TRBD1 CASTPDRVTSGANVLTF TGTGCCAGCACCCCGGACAGGGTAACGTCTGGGGCCAACGTCCTGACTTTC
TRBJ2-1 NA TRBV9 NA CASSVTGYNEQFF TGTGCCAGCAGCGTAACTGGCTACAATGAGCAGTTCTTC
TRBJ2-7 NA TRBV30 TRBD1 CAAQQGSSYEQYF TGTGCCGCCCAACAGGGGAGCTCCTACGAGCAGTACTTC
TRBJ2-1 NA TRBV4-2 NA CASSQVANSRDIGFYHEQFF TGTGCCAGCAGCCAAGTCGCAAACTCCAGGGACATTGGTTTCTATCATGAGCAGTTCTTC
TRBJ2-3 once TRBV12-5 TRBD2 CASGLVLRTSGRAKEDTQYF TGTGCTAGTGGTTTGGTACTCCGGACTAGCGGGAGGGCCAAGGAAGATACGCAGTATTTT
TRBJ1-2 NA TRBV6-5 NA CASSYSRGAPYGYTF TGTGCCAGCAGTTACTCCCGGGGGGCGCCCTATGGCTACACCTTC
TRBJ2-7 once TRBV9 NA CASSVGGSAYEQYF TGTGCCAGCAGCGTAGGCGGGTCAGCCTACGAGCAGTACTTC
TRBJ2-7 NA TRBV4-3 NA CASSQEAGKRVYEQYF TGCGCCAGCAGCCAAGAGGCAGGGAAAAGGGTTTACGAGCAGTACTTC
TRBJ2-2 NA TRBV5-5 NA CASSVRVFEELFF TGTGCCAGCAGCGTCCGGGTCTTCGAGGAGCTGTTTTTT
TRBJ2-5 NA TRBV5-1 TRBD2 CASSLELAGGETQYF TGCGCCAGCAGCTTGGAACTAGCGGGAGGTGAGACCCAGTACTTC
TRBJ2-7 NA TRBV6-5 NA CASSYLREASEQYF TGTGCCAGCAGTTACTTAAGGGAGGCATCCGAGCAGTACTTC
TRBJ1-1 NA TRBV9 NA CASSVGVAFVGNTEAFF TGTGCCAGCAGCGTCGGGGTTGCATTTGTGGGGAACACTGAAGCTTTCTTT
TRBJ1-1 NA TRBV10-1 NA CASSESRGGETEAFF TGCGCCAGCAGTGAGTCGAGAGGGGGGGAAACTGAAGCTTTCTTT
TRBJ2-1 NA TRBV7-3 NA CASSLPGAGYNEQFF TGTGCCAGCAGCTTACCGGGAGCAGGTTACAATGAGCAGTTCTTC
TRBJ2-3 NA TRBV11-2 TRBD2 CASSLGAGGPTDTQYF TGTGCCAGCAGCTTAGGAGCGGGAGGGCCCACAGATACGCAGTATTTT
TRBJ2-7 NA TRBV6-6 TRBD2 CASSPETSPDEQYF TGTGCCAGCAGCCCCGAGACTAGCCCTGACGAGCAGTACTTC
TRBJ1-1 NA TRBV7-8 TRBD1 CASSRGPNTEAFF TGTGCCAGCAGCAGGGGGCCAAACACTGAAGCTTTCTTT
TRBJ2-6 NA TRBV27 NA CASSLILGANVLTF TGTGCCAGCAGTTTAATTCTTGGGGCCAACGTCCTGACTTTC
TRBJ2-1 once TRBV7-3 TRBD2 CASSLNGRASHEQFF TGTGCCAGCAGCTTGAACGGGAGGGCCTCCCATGAGCAGTTCTTC
TRBJ2-1 NA TRBV9 NA CASSVDPGDNEQFF TGTGCCAGCAGCGTAGATCCAGGGGACAATGAGCAGTTCTTC